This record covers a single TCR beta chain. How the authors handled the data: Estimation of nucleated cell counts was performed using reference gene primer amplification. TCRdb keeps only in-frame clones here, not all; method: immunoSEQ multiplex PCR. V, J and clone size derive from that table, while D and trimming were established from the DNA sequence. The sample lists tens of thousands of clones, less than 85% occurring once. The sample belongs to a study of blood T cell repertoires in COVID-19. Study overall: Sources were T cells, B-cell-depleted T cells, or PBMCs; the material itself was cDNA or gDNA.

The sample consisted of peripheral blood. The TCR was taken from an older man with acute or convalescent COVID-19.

CDR3 DNA sequence: TGTGCCAGCAGCTTCAACTCCTACAATGAGCAGTTCTTC. Protein: CASSFNSYNEQFF. This rearrangement joins TRBV7-3 to TRBJ2-1; D is unresolved. Germline assignment: CDR1 SGHTA and CDR2 FQGTGA. The CDR3 has 13 amino acids. V lost 3 bases and J lost 0, with 3 bases in between.